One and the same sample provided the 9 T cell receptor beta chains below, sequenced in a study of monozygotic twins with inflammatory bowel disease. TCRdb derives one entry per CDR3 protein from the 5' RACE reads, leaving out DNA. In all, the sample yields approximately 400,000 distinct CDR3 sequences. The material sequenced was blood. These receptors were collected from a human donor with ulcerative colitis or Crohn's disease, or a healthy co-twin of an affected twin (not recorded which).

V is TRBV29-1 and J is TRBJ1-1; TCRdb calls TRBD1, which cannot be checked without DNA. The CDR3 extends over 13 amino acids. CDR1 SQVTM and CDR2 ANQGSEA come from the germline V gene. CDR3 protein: CSAGTGVNTEAFF.

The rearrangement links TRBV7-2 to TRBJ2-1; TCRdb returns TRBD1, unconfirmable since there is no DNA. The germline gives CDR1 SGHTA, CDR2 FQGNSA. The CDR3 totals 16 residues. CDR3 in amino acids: CASSPRGTRGANEQFF.

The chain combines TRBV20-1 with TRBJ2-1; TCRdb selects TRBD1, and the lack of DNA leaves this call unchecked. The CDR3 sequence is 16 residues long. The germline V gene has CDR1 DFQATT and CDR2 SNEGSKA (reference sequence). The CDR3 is CSIRDTGFSSYNEQFF.

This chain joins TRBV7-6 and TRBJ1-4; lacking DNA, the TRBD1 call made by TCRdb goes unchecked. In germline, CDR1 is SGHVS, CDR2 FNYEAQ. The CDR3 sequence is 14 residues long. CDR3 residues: CASSPTGVEEKLFF.

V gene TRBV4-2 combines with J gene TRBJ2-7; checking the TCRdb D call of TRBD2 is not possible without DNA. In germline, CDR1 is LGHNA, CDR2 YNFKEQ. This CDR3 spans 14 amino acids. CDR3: CASSWETATYEQYF.

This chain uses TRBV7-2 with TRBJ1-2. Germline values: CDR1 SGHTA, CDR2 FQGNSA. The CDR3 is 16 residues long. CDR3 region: CASSPRRANWNYGYTF.

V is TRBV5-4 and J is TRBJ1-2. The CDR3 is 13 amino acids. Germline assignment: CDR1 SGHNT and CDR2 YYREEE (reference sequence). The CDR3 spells CASSLGDNYGYTF. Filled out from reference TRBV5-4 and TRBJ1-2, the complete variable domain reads ETGVTQSPTHLIKTRGQQVTLRCSSQSGHNTVSWYQQALGQGPQFIFQYYREEENGRGNFPPRFSGLQFPNYSSELNVNALELDDSALYLCASSLGDNYGYTFGSGTRLTVV.

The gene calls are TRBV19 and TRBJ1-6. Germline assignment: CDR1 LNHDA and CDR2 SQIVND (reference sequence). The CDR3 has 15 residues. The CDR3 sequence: CASKYSISYNSPLHF. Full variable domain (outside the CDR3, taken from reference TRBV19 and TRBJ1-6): DGGITQSPKYLFRKEGQNVTLSCEQNLNHDAMYWYRQDPGQGLRLIYYSQIVNDFQKGDIAEGYSVSREKKESFPLTVTSAQKNPTAFYLCASKYSISYNSPLHFGNGTRLTVT.

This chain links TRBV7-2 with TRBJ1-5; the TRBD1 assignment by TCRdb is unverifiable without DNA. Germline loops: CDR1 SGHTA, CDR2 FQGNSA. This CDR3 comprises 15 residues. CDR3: CASSPPGRPNQPQHF. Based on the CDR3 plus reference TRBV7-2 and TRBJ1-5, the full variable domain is GAGVSQSPSNKVTEKGKDVELRCDPISGHTALYWYRQSLGQGLEFLIYFQGNSAPDKSGLPSDRFSAERTGGSVSTLTIQRTQQEDSAVYLCASSPPGRPNQPQHFGDGTRLSIL.